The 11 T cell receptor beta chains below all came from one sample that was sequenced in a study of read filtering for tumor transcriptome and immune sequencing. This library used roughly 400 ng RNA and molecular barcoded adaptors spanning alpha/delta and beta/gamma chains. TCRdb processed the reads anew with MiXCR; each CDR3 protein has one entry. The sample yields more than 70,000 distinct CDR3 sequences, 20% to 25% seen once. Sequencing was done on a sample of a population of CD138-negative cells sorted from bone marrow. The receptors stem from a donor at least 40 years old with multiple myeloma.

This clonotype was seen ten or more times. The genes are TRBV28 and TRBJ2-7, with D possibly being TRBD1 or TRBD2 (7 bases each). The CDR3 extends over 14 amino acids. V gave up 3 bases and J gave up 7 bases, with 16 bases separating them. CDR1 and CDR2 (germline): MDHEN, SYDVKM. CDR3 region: CASSFRGGAGEQYF. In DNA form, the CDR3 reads TGTGCCAGCAGTTTCAGGGGGGGGGCTGGGGAGCAGTACTTC.

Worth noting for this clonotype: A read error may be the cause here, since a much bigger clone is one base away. The CDR3 reads CSASPSADQPQHF. For the CDR3, the DNA is TGCAGTGCTAGTCCGAGCGCTGATCAGCCCCAGCATTTT. The rearrangement links TRBV20-1 to TRBJ1-5; D is ambiguous. Germline lookup yields CDR1 DFQATT and CDR2 SNEGSKA (reference sequence). Trimming left V 3 bases short and J 5 bases short, with 11 bases between. The CDR3 extends over 13 amino acids.

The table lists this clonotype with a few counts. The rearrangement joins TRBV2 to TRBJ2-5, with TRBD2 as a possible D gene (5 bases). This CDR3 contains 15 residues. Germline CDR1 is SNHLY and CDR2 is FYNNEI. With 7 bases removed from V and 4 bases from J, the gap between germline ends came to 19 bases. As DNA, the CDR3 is TGTGCCAGCAAAGTGGCTAGCCTCATAGGAGAGACCCAGTACTTC. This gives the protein CASKVASLIGETQYF.

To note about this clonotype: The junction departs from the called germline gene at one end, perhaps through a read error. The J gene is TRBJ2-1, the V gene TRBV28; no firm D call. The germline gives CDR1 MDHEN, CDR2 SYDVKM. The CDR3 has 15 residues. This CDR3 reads CDSSYHQSSHNEQFF. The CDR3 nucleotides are TGTGACAGCAGTTATCACCAGAGCTCCCACAATGAGCAGTTCTTC. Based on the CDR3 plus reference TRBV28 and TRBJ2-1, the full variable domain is DVKVTQSSRYLVKRTGEKVFLECVQDMDHENMFWYRQDPGLGLRLIYFSYDVKMKEKGDIPEGYSVSREKKERFSLILESASTNQTSMYLCDSSYHQSSHNEQFFGPGTRLTVL.

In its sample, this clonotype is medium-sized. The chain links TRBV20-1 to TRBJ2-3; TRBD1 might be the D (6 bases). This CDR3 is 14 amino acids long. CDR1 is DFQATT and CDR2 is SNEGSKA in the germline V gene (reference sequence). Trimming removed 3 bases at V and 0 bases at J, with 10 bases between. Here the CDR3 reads CSARIRGSTDTQYF. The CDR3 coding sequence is TGCAGTGCTAGGATCAGGGGAAGCACAGATACGCAGTATTTT.

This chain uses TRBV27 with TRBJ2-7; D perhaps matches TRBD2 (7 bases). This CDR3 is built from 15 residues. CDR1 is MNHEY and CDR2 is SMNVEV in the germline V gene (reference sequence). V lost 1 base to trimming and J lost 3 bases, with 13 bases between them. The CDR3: CASSLLGGGGYEQYF. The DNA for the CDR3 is TGTGCCAGCAGTTTATTGGGAGGGGGAGGCTACGAGCAGTACTTC.

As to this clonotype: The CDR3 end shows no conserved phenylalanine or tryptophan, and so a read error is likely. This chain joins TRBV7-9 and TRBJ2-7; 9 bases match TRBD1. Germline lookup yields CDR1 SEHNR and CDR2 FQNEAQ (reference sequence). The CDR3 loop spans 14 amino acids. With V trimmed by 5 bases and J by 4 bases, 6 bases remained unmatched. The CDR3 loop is CASSPGTGRYEQYL. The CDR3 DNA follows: TGTGCCAGCAGCCCCGGGACAGGGAGATACGAGCAGTACCTC.

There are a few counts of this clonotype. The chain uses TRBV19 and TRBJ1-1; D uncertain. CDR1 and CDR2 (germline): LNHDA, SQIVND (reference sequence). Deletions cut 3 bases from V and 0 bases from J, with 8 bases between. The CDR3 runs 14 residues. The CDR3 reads CASSILGMNTEAFF. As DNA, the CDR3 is TGTGCCAGTAGTATTCTGGGAATGAACACTGAAGCTTTCTTT. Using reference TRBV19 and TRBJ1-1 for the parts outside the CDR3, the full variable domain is DGGITQSPKYLFRKEGQNVTLSCEQNLNHDAMYWYRQDPGQGLRLIYYSQIVNDFQKGDIAEGYSVSREKKESFPLTVTSAQKNPTAFYLCASSILGMNTEAFFGQGTRLTVV.

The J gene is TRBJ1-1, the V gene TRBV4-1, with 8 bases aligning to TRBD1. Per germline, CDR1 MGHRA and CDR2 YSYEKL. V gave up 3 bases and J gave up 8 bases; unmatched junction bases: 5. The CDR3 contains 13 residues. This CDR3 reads CASSQPGTGEAFF. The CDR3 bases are TGCGCCAGCAGCCAGCCCGGGACAGGCGAAGCTTTCTTT.

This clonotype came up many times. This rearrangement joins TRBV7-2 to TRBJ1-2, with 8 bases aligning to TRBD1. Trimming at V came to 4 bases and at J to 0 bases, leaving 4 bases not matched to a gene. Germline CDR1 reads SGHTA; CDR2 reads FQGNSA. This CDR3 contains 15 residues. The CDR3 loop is CASSSPDRANYGYTF. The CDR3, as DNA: TGTGCCAGCAGCTCTCCGGACAGGGCTAACTATGGCTACACCTTC.

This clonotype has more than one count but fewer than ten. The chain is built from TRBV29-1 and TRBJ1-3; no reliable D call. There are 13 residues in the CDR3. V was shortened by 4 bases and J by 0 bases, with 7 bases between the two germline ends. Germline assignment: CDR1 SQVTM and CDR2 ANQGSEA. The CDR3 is CSVGGLSGNTIYF. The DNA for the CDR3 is TGCAGCGTTGGAGGACTCTCTGGAAACACCATATATTTT.